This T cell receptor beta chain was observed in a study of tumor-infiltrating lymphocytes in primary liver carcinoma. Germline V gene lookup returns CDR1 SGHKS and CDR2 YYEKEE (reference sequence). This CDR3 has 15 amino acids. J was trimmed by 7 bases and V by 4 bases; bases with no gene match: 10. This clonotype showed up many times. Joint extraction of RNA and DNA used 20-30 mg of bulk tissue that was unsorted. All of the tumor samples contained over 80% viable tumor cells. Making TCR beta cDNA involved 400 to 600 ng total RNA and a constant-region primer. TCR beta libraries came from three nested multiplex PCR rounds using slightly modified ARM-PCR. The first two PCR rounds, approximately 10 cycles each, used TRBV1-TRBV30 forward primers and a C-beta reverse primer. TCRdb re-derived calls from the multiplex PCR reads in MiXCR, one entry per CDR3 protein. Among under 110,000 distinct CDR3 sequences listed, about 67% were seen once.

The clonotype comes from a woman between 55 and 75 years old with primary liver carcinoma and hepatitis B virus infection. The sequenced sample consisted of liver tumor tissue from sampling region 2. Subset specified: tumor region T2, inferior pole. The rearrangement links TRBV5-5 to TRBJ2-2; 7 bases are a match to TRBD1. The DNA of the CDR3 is TGTGCCAGCAGCACGGCCGGGACAGTAAGCGGGGAGCTGTTTTTT. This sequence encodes CASSTAGTVSGELFF.